This T cell receptor beta chain appears in the sequencing data of a study of CD8 T cells in ankylosing spondylitis. Study results and caveats: A TCR beta motif made of fewer than 10 highly homologous variants seemed typical of ankylosing spondylitis blood. In the blood and synovial fluid of reactive arthritis, some motif variants had been previously reported.

Making the TCR beta libraries involved quantitative 5'-RACE with molecular barcodes. TCRdb passed the 5' RACE reads through MiXCR, listing each CDR3 protein once. The sample carries a few hundred thousand distinct CDR3 sequences, about an eighth recorded once. This clonotype turned up a few times. Its specificity is not known. J lost 7 bases, V lost 0 bases, and 9 bases had no gene match. Germline CDR1 reads SGHRS; CDR2 reads YFSETQ. This CDR3 is built from 15 residues. The chain is built from TRBV5-1 and TRBJ1-2; 7 bases align to TRBD1. Sequencing was performed on blood, either unsorted or a sorted T cell fraction (not recorded which). This sequence originates from a male donor with ankylosing spondylitis. In nucleotides, the CDR3 is TGCGCCAGCAGCTTGGATGGGACAGTCAGCCGTGGCTACACCTTC. It specifies CASSLDGTVSRGYTF.